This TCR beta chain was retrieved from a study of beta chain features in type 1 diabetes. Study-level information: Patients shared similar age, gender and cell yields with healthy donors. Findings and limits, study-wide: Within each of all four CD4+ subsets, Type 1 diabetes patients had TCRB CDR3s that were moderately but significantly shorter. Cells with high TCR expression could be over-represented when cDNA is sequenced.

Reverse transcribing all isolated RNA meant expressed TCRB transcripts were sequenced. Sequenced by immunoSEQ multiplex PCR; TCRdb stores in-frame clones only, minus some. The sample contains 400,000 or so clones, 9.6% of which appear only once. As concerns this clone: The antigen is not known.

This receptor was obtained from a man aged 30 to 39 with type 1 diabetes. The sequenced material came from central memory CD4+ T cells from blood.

The CDR3 here is CASRLPGQANYGYTF. In DNA form, the CDR3 reads TGTGCCAGCAGGCTACCGGGACAGGCTAACTATGGCTACACCTTC. The chain joins TRBV6-5 to TRBJ1-2, with 8 bases aligning to TRBD1. J was trimmed by 0 bases and V by 6 bases; bases with no gene match: 6. Per germline, CDR1 MNHEY and CDR2 SVGAGI. The CDR3 contains 15 residues.